This note documents a single T cell receptor (beta chain) sequence. This clone was observed once. Its antigen is not yet known. Base qualities are missing; no much larger clone stands one base away. During the collection period, no infections or other immune events were recorded for the healthy donors. Healthy-donor blood repertoires served as a training cohort to calibrate time-dependent variance in a beta-binomial model of T-cell clone differential abundance. The training cohort comprised 10 or so healthy donors, 3 female and 7 male. An age range of roughly 29 to 70 years, with an average of roughly 45 years, was recorded for the donors. Whole blood from each healthy donor was obtained from a commercial supplier and was collected at three time points two to three weeks apart. For immunosequencing, genomic DNA was extracted from unsorted whole blood. This sample was included in a study of identifying expanded T cells in peripheral blood (dated by TCRdb to between 2018 and 2020). Study-wide context: Separate aliquots of the same genomic DNA pool were sequenced to produce technical replicates, and four replicates were compared in pairs. What the work shows at the level of the full study, not this receptor alone: The binomial model flagged 0.9 to 1.5 differentially abundant clones between technical replicates, compared with about 16.4 over about two weeks and 19 over around four weeks. Across all healthy-donor time intervals, the beta-binomial model significantly lowered both the number of clones called differentially abundant and the false-positive rate. It was expected by the authors that biological variance in healthy repertoires might increase further over much longer intervals, such as months to years. Across all healthy donors, variance in clone template counts between approximately 2-week samples was found to increase significantly with total template count.

TCRbeta CDR3 regions were profiled with the immunoSEQ Assay using bias-controlled multiplex PCR amplification of genomic DNA. The published analysis was carried out like this. The absolute abundance of each unique TCRbeta CDR3 region was quantified after sequences were collapsed and filtered. Differential abundance was tested with two models: a binomial (Fisher-equivalent) model and a beta-binomial model that adds time-dependent variance fitted from healthy donors. Clones with fewer than 5 combined templates were excluded, and clones with Benjamini-Hochberg FDR below 0.01 were called differentially abundant. Using the form v = (b*log(k)+a)^2, the beta-binomial variance was modeled as a function of the total template count across the two samples. Not all clones reach the TCRdb copy of this immuneACCESS table, which keeps in-frame sequences only. Checked studies attribute under half of the gap to unresolved V genes and leave the rest unexplained. V and J calls and clone size come straight from that table; D and trimming were deduced from the DNA. The sample records around 100,000 clones, over 70% of which are singletons. Less than 7% of the sample comes from the top ten.

Sequencing was performed on blood. The origin of this receptor is a person between 18 and 70 years old in good health.

The DNA reads TGTGCCAGCAGTCCCCGCTGGGTAGCAGAGACCCAGTACTTC. Its protein is CASSPRWVAETQYF. The sequence is built from TRBV6-5 and TRBJ2-5; no D gene is confidently identified. V and J lose 5 bases and 4 bases, and a span of 14 bases separates them. From its cysteine to its phenylalanine, the CDR3 spans 14 amino acids. Just the 42-base CDR3 DNA is kept, in frame starting at base 1. In the germline V gene, CDR1 corresponds to MNHEY and CDR2 to SVGAGI.